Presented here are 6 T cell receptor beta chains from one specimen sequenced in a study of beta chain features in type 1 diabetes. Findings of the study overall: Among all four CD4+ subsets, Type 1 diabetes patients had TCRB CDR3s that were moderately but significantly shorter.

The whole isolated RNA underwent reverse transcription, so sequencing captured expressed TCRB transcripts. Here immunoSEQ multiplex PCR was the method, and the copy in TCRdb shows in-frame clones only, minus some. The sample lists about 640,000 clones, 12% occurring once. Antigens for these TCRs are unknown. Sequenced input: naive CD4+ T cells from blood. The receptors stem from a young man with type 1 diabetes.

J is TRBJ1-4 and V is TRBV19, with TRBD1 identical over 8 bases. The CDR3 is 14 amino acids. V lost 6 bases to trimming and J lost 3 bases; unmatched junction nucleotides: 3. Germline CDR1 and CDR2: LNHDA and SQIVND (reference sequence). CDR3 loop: CASSLDRANEKLFF. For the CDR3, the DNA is TGTGCCAGTAGCTTGGACAGGGCTAATGAAAAACTGTTTTTT.

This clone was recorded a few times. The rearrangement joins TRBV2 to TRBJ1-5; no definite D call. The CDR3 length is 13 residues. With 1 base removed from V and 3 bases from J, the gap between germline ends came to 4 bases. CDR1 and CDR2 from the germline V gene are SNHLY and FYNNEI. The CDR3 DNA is TGTGCCAGCAGTGAAGAGTTCAATCAGCCCCAGCATTTT. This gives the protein CASSEEFNQPQHF.

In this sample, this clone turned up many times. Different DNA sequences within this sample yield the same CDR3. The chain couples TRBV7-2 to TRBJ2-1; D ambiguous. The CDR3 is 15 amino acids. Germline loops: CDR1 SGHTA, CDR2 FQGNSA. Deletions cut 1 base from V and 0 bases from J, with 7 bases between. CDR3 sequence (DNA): TGTGCCAGCAGCTTAGAAGCAAGCTCCTACAATGAGCAGTTCTTC. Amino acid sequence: CASSLEASSYNEQFF.

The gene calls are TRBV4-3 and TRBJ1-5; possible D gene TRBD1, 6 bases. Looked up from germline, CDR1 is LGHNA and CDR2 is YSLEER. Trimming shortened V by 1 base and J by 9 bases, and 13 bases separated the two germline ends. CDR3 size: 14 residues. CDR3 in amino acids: CASSQVGGGGPQHF. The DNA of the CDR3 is TGCGCCAGCAGCCAAGTGGGGGGCGGAGGGCCCCAGCATTTT.

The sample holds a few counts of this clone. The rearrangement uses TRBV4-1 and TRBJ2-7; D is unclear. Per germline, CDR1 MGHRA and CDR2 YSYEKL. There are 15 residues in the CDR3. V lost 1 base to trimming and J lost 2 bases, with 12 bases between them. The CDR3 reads CASSQAWVWAYEQYF. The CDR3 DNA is TGCGCCAGCAGCCAAGCTTGGGTCTGGGCCTACGAGCAGTACTTC.

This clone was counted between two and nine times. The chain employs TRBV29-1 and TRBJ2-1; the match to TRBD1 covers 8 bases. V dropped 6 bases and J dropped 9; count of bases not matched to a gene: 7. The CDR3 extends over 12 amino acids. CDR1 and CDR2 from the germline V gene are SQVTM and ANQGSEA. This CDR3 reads CSVGQAMVEQFF. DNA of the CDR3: TGCAGCGTGGGACAGGCGATGGTTGAGCAGTTCTTC.